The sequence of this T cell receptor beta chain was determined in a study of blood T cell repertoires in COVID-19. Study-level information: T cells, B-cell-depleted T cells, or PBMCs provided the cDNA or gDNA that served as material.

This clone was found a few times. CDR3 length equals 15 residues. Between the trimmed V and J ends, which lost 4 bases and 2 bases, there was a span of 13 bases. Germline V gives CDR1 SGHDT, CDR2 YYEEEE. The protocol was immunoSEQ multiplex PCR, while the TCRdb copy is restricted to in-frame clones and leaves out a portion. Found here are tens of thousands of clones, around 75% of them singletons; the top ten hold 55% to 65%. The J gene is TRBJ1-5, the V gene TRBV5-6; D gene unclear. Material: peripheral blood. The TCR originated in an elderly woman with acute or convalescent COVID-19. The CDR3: CASSPFVAGNQPQHF. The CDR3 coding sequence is TGTGCCAGCAGCCCGTTTGTGGCGGGCAATCAGCCCCAGCATTTT.